The clone carrying this TCR beta chain appeared many times. These data belong to a study of patients and donors after allogeneic stem cell transplantation. V lost 8 bases, J lost 8 bases, and 18 bases lay in between. This CDR3 region has 13 residues. Via MiXCR, TCRdb re-called the RT-PCR reads, giving one row per CDR3 protein. The sample carries about 960,000 distinct CDR3 sequences, roughly 18% recorded once. This sequence joins TRBV12-3 or TRBV12-4 and TRBJ1-1; a possible D gene is TRBD1 (6 bases). The receptor comes from a human donor who was either an allogeneic HSCT recipient or a stem cell or donor lymphocyte infusion donor (not recorded which). It is not recorded whose cells these are; they may come from a transplant donor. The sample comprised blood, either unsorted or a sorted T cell fraction (not recorded which). CDR3 bases: TGTGCCAGCTGCTTAGGGCGCGGACAGGAAGCTTTCTTT. This codes for CASCLGRGQEAFF.